This T cell receptor beta chain was identified during a study of T cells in Graves' hyperthyroidism and ophthalmopathy. The CDR3 totals 15 residues. V gave up 3 bases and J gave up 4 bases, with 14 bases separating them. It was RNA transcripts that yielded the amplified TCR beta CDR3 regions. With the HTBI primer set, the TCR CDR3 went through a first round of RT-PCR. TCRdb itself ran the multiplex PCR reads through MiXCR, one entry per CDR3 protein. The sample includes 300,000 to 450,000 distinct CDR3 sequences, about 18% of them seen just once. This TCR was recovered from a woman aged 25-40 years with Graves' hyperthyroidism that later progressed to Graves' ophthalmopathy. Sequenced material: blood. The J gene is TRBJ2-3, the V gene TRBV12-3 or TRBV12-4; no definite D call. The CDR3 sequence is CASSLDPTAADTQYF. For the CDR3, the DNA is TGTGCCAGCAGTTTGGACCCGACTGCCGCAGATACGCAGTATTTT.